Following are 14 T cell receptor beta chains from one sample sequenced in a study of blood T cell repertoires in COVID-19. Only in-frame clones appear in the TCRdb table, and some are missing; sequencing was by immunoSEQ multiplex PCR. The sample lists about 280,000 clones, around 90% occurring once. Sample: peripheral blood. These receptor sequences come from a man younger than 35 with active or convalescent COVID-19.

The rearrangement joins TRBV2 to TRBJ1-1; 9 bases line up with TRBD1. V gave up 8 bases and J gave up 5 bases; unmatched junction bases: 9. This CDR3 comprises 14 residues. The germline V gene encodes CDR1 SNHLY and CDR2 FYNNEI. CDR3 sequence (DNA): TGTGCCAGCCCGGGACAGGGAGGTATGACTGAAGCTTTCTTT. It is translated as CASPGQGGMTEAFF.

The chain couples TRBV25-1 to TRBJ1-1; 8 positions agree with TRBD1. Germline CDR1 reads MGHDK; CDR2 reads SYGVNS. The J segment lost 3 bases and the V segment lost 4 bases, leaving 7 bases of the junction unmatched. This CDR3 is 15 amino acids long. The CDR3 nucleotides are TGTGCCAGCAGTGGGGTGACAGGGGATGACACTGAAGCTTTCTTT. Translated: CASSGVTGDDTEAFF.

This chain links TRBV7-2 with TRBJ2-2; 7 positions agree with TRBD2. CDR3 length: 15 amino acids. CDR1 and CDR2 from the germline V gene are SGHTA and FQGNSA. J gave up 6 bases and V 7 bases, and 11 bases lay outside the gene matches. The CDR3 nucleotides read TGTGCCAGCACCATAGCGGGTTGGGCCGCCGGGGAGCTGTTTTTT. This translates into CASTIAGWAAGELFF.

V usage is TRBV11-2 and J usage is TRBJ2-3; the match to TRBD2 covers 12 bases. With V trimmed by 1 base and J by 5 bases, 7 bases remained unmatched. The CDR3 is 17 residues long. Germline CDR1 is SGHAT and CDR2 is FQNNGV. Here the CDR3 DNA reads TGTGCCAGCAGCTTAGTAGTCCTAGCGGGGGGGCTAGATACGCAGTATTTT. It is translated as CASSLVVLAGGLDTQYF.

The chain has TRBV12-3 or TRBV12-4 and TRBJ2-2; 8 bases fit TRBD2. The ends lost 6 bases at V and 7 bases at J; junction bases unmatched: 1. The CDR3 runs to 12 residues. CDR3: CASSAGGGELFF. The DNA of the CDR3 is TGTGCCAGCAGCGCGGGGGGCGGGGAGCTGTTTTTT.

The sample holds a few counts of this clone. The DNA of the CDR3 is TGTGCCAGCAGTGAAAGGACAGTGAGCTCCTATAATTCACCCCTCCACTTT. As protein: CASSERTVSSYNSPLHF. This chain connects TRBV2 to TRBJ1-6; possible D gene TRBD1, 6 bases. V was pared by 2 bases and J by 0 bases, with 11 bases between. This CDR3 comprises 17 residues. Germline V lookup: CDR1 SNHLY, CDR2 FYNNEI.

V is TRBV27 and J is TRBJ1-5; D not resolved. This CDR3 spans 16 amino acids. V lost 3 bases to trimming and J lost 0 bases, with 12 bases between them. CDR1 and CDR2 from the germline V gene are MNHEY and SMNVEV (reference sequence). CDR3 DNA: TGTGCCAGCAGTTTTCGGGGTGGTACTAGCAATCAGCCCCAGCATTTT. This translates into CASSFRGGTSNQPQHF.

The count of this clone is one. CDR3 region: CASSQDRGSPQHF. In DNA, the CDR3 is TGCGCCAGCAGCCAAGATCGGGGATCGCCCCAGCATTTT. V is TRBV4-1 and J is TRBJ1-5; D remains ambiguous. This CDR3 region has 13 residues. Germline V gene data show CDR1 as MGHRA and CDR2 as YSYEKL. Trimming removed 0 bases at V and 9 bases at J, with 9 bases between.

The V call is TRBV7-9, the J call TRBJ1-3, with TRBD1 as a possible D gene (5 bases). Trimming pared 0 bases from V and 3 bases from J, leaving 6 bases between. The CDR3 loop spans 14 amino acids. Germline-derived CDR1 and CDR2 are SEHNR and FQNEAQ (reference sequence). This CDR3 is CASSLAGVGNTIYF. In DNA, the CDR3 is TGTGCCAGCAGCTTAGCAGGGGTTGGAAACACCATATATTTT.

The chain has TRBV9 and TRBJ2-1, with D maybe TRBD1 (6 bases). This CDR3 region has 15 residues. The V and J ends lost 0 bases and 7 bases respectively, with 14 bases between them. Germline V gene lookup returns CDR1 SGDLS and CDR2 YYNGEE. The CDR3 here is CASSVVVGAGNEQFF. In DNA, the CDR3 is TGTGCCAGCAGCGTAGTAGTGGGGGCGGGTAATGAGCAGTTCTTC.

The chain is built from TRBV9 and TRBJ2-3, with 9 bases identical to TRBD1. CDR3 length equals 16 residues. The V and J ends lost 3 bases and 2 bases, in that order; junction bases with no gene match: 7. The germline CDR1 and CDR2 sequences are SGDLS and YYNGEE. CDR3 bases: TGTGCCAGCAGCGACCGACAGGGGGTCAACACAGATACGCAGTATTTT. Translating gives CASSDRQGVNTDTQYF. Full variable domain (outside the CDR3, taken from reference TRBV9 and TRBJ2-3): DSGVTQTPKHLITATGQRVTLRCSPRSGDLSVYWYQQSLDQGLQFLIQYYNGEERAKGNILERFSAQQFPDLHSELNLSSLELGDSALYFCASSDRQGVNTDTQYFGPGTRLTVL.

The genes are TRBV6-5 and TRBJ1-3; D might be TRBD1 (5 bases). Trimming removed 5 bases at V and 3 bases at J, with 11 bases between. Germline loops: CDR1 MNHEY, CDR2 SVGAGI. CDR3 length: 14 residues. CDR3 sequence (DNA): TGTGCCAGCAGTCTTATCAGGGATGGAAACACCATATATTTT. As protein: CASSLIRDGNTIYF.

The chain carries TRBV2 and TRBJ1-2, with D unclear. The V gene's germline CDR1 is SNHLY and CDR2 FYNNEI. This CDR3 spans 15 amino acids. Between the trimmed V and J ends, which lost 3 bases and 8 bases, there was a span of 19 bases. The CDR3 region is CASSDPGFVEVGYTF. The CDR3 bases are TGTGCCAGCAGTGACCCCGGTTTCGTAGAGGTGGGCTACACCTTC.

This chain connects TRBV3-1 (or the pseudogene TRBV3-2) to TRBJ2-7; possible D gene TRBD1, 6 bases. Germline V gene data show CDR1 as LGHDT and CDR2 as YNNKEL (reference sequence). Trimming stripped 1 base from V and 0 bases from J, with 13 bases between. This CDR3 contains 16 residues. The CDR3 spells CASSQAPGAVSYEQYF. Here the CDR3 DNA reads TGTGCCAGCAGCCAAGCACCAGGGGCGGTCTCCTACGAGCAGTACTTC.